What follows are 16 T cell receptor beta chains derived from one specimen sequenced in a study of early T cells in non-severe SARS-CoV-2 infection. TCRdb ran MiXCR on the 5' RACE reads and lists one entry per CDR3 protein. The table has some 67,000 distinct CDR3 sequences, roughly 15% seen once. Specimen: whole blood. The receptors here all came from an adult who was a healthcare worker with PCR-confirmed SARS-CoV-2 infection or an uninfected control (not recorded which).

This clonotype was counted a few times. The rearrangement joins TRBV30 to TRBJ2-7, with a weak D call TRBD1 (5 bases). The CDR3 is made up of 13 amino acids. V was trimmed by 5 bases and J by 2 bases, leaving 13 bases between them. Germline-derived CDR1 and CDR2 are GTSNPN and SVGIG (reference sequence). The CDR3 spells CAWATGQAYEQYF. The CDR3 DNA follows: TGTGCCTGGGCAACCGGACAAGCCTACGAGCAGTACTTC.

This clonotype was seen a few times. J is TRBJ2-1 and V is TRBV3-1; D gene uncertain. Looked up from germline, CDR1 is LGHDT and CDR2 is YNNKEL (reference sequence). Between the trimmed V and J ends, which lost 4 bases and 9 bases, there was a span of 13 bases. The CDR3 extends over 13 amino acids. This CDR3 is CASSPSMWSEQFF. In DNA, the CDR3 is TGTGCCAGCAGCCCCTCCATGTGGAGTGAGCAGTTCTTC.

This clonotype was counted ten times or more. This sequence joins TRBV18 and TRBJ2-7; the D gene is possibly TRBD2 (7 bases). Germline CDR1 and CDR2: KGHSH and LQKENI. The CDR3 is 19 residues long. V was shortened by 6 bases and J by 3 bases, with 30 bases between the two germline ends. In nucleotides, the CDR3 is TGTGCCAGCTCCCTCGTCACCCCCAAATTGGGCGGGGGCCTCTACGAGCAGTACTTC. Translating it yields CASSLVTPKLGGGLYEQYF. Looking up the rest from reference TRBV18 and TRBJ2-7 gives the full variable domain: NAGVMQNPRHLVRRRGQEARLRCSPMKGHSHVYWYRQLPEEGLKFMVYLQKENIIDESGMPKERFSAEFPKEGPSILRIQQVVRGDSAAYFCASSLVTPKLGGGLYEQYFGPGTRLTVT.

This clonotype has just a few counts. This CDR3 is CAISGYGYTF. The CDR3 DNA reads as TGTGCCATCTCGGGCTATGGCTACACCTTC. The chain carries TRBV6-6 and TRBJ1-2, with no clear D. CDR3 length: 10 amino acids. Trimming pared 10 bases from V and 4 bases from J, leaving 7 bases between. Germline CDR1 MNHNY, CDR2 SVGAGI (reference sequence).

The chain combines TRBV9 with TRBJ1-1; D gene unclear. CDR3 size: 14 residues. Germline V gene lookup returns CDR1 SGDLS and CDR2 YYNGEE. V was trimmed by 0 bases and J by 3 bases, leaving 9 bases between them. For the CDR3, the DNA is TGTGCCAGCAGCGTAGTAGGTCGGGACACTGAAGCTTTCTTT. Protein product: CASSVVGRDTEAFF.

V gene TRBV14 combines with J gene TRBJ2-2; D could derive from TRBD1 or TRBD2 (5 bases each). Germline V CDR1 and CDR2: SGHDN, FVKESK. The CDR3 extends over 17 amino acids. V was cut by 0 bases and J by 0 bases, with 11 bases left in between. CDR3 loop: CASSQDLRGPNTGELFF. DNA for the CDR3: TGTGCCAGCAGCCAAGATTTGAGGGGCCCGAACACCGGGGAGCTGTTTTTT.

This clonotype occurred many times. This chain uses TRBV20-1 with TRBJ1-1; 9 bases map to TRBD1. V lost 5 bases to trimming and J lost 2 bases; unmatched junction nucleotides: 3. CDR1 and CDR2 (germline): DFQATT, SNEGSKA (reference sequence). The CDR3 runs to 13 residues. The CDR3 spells CSAPDRGNTEAFF. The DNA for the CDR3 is TGCAGTGCTCCGGACAGGGGAAACACTGAAGCTTTCTTT.

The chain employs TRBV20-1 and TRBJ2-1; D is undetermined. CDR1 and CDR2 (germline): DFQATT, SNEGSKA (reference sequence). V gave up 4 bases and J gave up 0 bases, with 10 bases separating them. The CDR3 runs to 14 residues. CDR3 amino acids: CSAKLHSSYNEQFF. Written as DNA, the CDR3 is TGCAGTGCTAAATTACACTCCTCCTACAATGAGCAGTTCTTC.

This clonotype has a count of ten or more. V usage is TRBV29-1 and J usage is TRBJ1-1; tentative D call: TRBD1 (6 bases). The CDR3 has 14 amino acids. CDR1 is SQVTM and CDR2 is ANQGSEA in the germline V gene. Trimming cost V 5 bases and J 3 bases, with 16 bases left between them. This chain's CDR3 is CSVIPYRADTEAFF. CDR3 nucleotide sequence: TGCAGCGTTATCCCCTACAGGGCGGACACTGAAGCTTTCTTT.

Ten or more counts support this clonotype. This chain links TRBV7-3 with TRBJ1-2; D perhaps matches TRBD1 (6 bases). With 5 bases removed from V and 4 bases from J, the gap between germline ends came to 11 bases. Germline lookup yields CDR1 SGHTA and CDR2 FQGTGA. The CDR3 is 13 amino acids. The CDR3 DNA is TGTGCCAGCAGCCTACAGGGCCGCTATGGCTACACCTTC. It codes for CASSLQGRYGYTF.

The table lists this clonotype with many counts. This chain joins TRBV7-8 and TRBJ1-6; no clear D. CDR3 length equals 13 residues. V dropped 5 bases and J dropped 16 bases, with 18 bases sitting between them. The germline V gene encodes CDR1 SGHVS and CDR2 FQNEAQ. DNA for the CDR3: TGTGCCAGCAGCAGCGTCCATCTGGGAGGTCTCCACTTT. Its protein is CASSSVHLGGLHF.

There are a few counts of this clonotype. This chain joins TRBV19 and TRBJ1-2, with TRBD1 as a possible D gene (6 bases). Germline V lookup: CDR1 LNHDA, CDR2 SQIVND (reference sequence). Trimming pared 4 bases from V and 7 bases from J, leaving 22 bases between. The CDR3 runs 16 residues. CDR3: CASSTSGGGPLPGYTF. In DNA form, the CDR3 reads TGTGCCAGTAGTACTTCGGGAGGGGGGCCACTCCCTGGCTACACCTTC.

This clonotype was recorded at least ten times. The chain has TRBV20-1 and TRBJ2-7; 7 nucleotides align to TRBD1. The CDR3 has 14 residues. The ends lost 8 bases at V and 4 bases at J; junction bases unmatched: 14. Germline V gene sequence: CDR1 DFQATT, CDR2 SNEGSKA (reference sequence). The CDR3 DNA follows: TGCAGTACGAGAAGCAGGGGACAGACATACGAGCAGTACTTC. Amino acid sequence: CSTRSRGQTYEQYF.

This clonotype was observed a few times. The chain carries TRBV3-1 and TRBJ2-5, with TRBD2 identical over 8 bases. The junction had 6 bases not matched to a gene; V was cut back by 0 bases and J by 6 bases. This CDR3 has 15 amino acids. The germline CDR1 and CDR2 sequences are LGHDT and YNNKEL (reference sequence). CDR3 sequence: CASSQDHGGGKTQYF. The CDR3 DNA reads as TGTGCCAGCAGCCAAGATCACGGGGGGGGAAAGACCCAGTACTTC.

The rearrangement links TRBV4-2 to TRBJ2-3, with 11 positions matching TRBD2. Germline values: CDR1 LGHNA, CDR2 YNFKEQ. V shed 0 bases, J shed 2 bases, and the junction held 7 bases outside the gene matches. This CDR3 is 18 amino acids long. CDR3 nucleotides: TGTGCCAGCAGCCAAGACCTAGCGGGGGGATACAACACAGATACGCAGTATTTT. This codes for CASSQDLAGGYNTDTQYF.

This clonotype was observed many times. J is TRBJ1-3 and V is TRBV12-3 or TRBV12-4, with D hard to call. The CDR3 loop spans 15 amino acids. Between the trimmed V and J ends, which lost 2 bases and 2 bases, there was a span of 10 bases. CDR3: CASSLSGGPGNTIYF. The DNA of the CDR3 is TGTGCCAGCAGTTTATCAGGAGGGCCTGGAAACACCATATATTTT.